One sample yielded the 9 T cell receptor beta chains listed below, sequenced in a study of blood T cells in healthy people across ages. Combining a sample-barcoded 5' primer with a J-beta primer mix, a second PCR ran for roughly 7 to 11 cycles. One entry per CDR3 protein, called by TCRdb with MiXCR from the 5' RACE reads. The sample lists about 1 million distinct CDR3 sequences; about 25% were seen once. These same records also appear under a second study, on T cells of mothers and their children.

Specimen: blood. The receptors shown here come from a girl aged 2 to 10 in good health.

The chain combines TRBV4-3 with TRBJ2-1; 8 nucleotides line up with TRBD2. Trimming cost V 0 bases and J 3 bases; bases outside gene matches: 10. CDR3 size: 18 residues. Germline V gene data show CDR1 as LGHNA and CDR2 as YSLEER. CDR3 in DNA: TGCGCCAGCAGCCAAGATCTGTTAGGGCGGGGGGACTACAATGAGCAGTTCTTC. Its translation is CASSQDLLGRGDYNEQFF.

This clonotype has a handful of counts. The CDR3 spells CASSPGQSNNNEKLFF. The CDR3, as DNA: TGTGCCAGCAGCCCGGGACAGTCTAATAATAATGAAAAACTGTTTTTT. The chain links TRBV2 to TRBJ1-4, with 7 nucleotides matching TRBD1. CDR1 SNHLY and CDR2 FYNNEI come from the germline V gene. Trimming cost V 6 bases and J 4 bases; bases outside gene matches: 11. This CDR3 is built from 16 residues.

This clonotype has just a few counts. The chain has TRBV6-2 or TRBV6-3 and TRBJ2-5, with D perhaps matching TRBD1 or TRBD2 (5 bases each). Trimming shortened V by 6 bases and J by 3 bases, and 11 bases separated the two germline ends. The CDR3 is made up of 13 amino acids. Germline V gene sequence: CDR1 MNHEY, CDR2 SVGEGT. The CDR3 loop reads CASRGTEKETQYF. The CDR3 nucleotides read TGTGCCAGCAGAGGGACGGAAAAAGAGACCCAGTACTTC.

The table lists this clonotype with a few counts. The CDR3 spells CASSQGWDRMIQPQHF. The DNA of the CDR3 is TGCGCCAGCAGCCAAGGTTGGGACAGGATGATTCAGCCCCAGCATTTT. This sequence joins TRBV4-1 and TRBJ1-5, with 8 bases lining up with TRBD1. The V gene's germline CDR1 is MGHRA and CDR2 YSYEKL. The V and J ends lost 1 base and 6 bases, in that order; junction bases with no gene match: 8. The CDR3 contains 16 residues.

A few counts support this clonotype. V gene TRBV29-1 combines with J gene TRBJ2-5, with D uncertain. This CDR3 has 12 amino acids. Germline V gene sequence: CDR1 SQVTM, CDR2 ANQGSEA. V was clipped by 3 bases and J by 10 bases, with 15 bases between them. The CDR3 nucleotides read TGCAGCGTTGATCACCGATCATTCGACCAGTACTTC. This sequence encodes CSVDHRSFDQYF.

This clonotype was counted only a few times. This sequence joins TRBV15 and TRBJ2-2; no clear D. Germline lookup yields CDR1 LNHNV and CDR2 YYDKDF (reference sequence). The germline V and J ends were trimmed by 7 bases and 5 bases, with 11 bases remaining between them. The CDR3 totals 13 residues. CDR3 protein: CATMAASTGELFF. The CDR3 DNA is TGTGCCACCATGGCAGCGAGTACCGGGGAGCTGTTTTTT.

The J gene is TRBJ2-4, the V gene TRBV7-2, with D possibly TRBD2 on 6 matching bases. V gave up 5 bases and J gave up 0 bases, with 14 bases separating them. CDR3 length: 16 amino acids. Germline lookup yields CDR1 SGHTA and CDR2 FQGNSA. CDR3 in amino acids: CASSPLGRLAKNIQYF. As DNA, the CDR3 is TGTGCCAGCAGCCCACTCGGGAGACTAGCCAAAAACATTCAGTACTTC.

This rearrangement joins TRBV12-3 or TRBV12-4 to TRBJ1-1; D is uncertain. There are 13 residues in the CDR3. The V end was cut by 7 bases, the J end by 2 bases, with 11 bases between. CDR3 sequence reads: CASITTDNTEAFF. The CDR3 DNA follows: TGTGCCAGCATTACTACAGACAACACTGAAGCTTTCTTT.

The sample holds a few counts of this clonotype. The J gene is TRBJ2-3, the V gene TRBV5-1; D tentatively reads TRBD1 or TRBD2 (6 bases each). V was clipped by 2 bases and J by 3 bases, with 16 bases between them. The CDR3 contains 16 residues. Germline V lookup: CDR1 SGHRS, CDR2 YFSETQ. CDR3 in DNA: TGCGCCAGCAGCTTCGGGGGACATATCGGTACAGATACGCAGTATTTT. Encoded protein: CASSFGGHIGTDTQYF.